This T cell receptor (beta chain) came from a study of PD-1 blockade in classical Hodgkin lymphoma. Findings and caveats of the study: Diversity in CD4+ TCRs, unlike that measured in CD8+ TCRs, had risen significantly by C4D1. Reports indicated that newly diagnosed patients had lower baseline TCR diversity than healthy donors did. It was among complete responders that baseline diversity resembled that of newly diagnosed patients.

All trial patients relapsed after autologous stem cell transplantation. Each best response was a complete response, a partial response or progressive disease. Germline loops: CDR1 SEHNR, CDR2 FQNEAQ (reference sequence). V was cut by 5 bases and J by 1 base, with 11 bases left in between. The CDR3 is 14 residues long. Notes on this clone: The antigen remains undetermined.

Clones were sequenced by immunoSEQ multiplex PCR, and TCRdb holds only the in-frame ones, with some missing. The sample lists 60,000 to 75,000 clones, 90% occurring once. The clonotype comes from a human donor with classical Hodgkin lymphoma. V is TRBV7-9 and J is TRBJ1-1, with D possibly being TRBD1 (6 bases). The sequences come from peripheral blood mononuclear cells (PBMCs), collected at baseline. DNA for the CDR3: TGTGCCAGCAGCAACGGACAGCCGAACACTGAAGCTTTCTTT. This encodes CASSNGQPNTEAFF.